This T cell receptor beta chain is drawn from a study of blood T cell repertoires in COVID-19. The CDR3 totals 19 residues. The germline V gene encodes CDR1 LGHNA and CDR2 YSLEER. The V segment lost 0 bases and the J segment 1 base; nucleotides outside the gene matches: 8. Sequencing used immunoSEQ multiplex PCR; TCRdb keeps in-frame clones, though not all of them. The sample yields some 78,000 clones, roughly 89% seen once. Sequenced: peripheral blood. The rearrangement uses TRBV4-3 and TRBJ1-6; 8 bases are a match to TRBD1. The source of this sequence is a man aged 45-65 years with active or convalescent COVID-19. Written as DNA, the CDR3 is TGCGCCAGCAGCCAAGAGGTACAGGGGGAACTATCCTATAATTCACCCCTCCACTTT. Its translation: CASSQEVQGELSYNSPLHF.